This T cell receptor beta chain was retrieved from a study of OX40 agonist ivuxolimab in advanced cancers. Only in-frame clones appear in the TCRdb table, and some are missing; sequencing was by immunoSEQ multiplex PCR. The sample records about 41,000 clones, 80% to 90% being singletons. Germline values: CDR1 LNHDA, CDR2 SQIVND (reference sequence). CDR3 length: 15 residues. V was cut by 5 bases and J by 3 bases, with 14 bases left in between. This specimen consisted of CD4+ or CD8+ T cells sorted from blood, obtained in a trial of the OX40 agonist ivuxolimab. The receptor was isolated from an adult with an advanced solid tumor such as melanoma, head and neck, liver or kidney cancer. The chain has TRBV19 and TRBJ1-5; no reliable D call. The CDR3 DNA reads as TGTGCCAGTAGTGTGCCGTATTCCTTCAATCAGCCCCAGCATTTT. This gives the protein CASSVPYSFNQPQHF. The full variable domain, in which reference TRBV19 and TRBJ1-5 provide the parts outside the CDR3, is DGGITQSPKYLFRKEGQNVTLSCEQNLNHDAMYWYRQDPGQGLRLIYYSQIVNDFQKGDIAEGYSVSREKKESFPLTVTSAQKNPTAFYLCASSVPYSFNQPQHFGDGTRLSIL.